This T cell receptor beta chain came from a study of OX40 agonist ivuxolimab in advanced cancers. Study-wide background: Of the patients, three showed partial responses, one with hepatocellular carcinoma and two with cutaneous melanoma. Study-level points and caveats: Specificity for antigen went undetermined in the expanded peripheral T cells.

Germline CDR1 is SQVTM and CDR2 is ANQGSEA. This CDR3 comprises 10 residues. Trimming took 6 bases from V and 11 from J, leaving 11 bases between them. Systemic immunosuppression or autoimmune disease history was grounds to exclude patients. The method was immunoSEQ multiplex PCR; TCRdb's version includes in-frame clones alone and lacks a portion of them. The sample records about 69,000 clones, 85% to 90% being singletons. Regarding this clone: Its antigen remains unidentified.

This sequence joins TRBV29-1 and TRBJ2-1, with D perhaps matching TRBD1 (6 bases). The clonotype comes from an adult with an advanced solid tumor such as melanoma, head and neck, liver or kidney cancer. The sequences come from CD4+ or CD8+ T cells sorted from blood, collected in a trial of the OX40 agonist ivuxolimab. Here the CDR3 DNA reads TGCAGCGTACCCGGGACACAGCAGTTCTTC. It translates to CSVPGTQQFF.